What follows are 29 T cell receptor beta chains derived from one specimen sequenced in a study of T-cell reconstitution after alpha-beta-depleted transplantation in children. As it was prepared, the TCRbeta library received unique molecular identifiers. TCRdb used MiXCR to reprocess the PCR reads, holding one entry per CDR3 protein. The sample records 400,000 to 500,000 distinct CDR3 sequences, approximately 10% being singletons. This specimen consisted of PBMCs from the stem cell graft donor, obtained from the stem cell graft. These receptors were obtained from a human donor who donated a stem cell graft to a child with acute myeloid leukemia.

This clonotype was counted a few times. The V gene is TRBV27, the J gene TRBJ2-5; 12 bases map to TRBD2. The V gene end was trimmed by 5 bases and the J gene end by 3 bases; junction bases not matched to a gene: 7. The CDR3 contains 16 residues. CDR1 and CDR2 from the germline V gene are MNHEY and SMNVEV (reference sequence). The CDR3 nucleotides read TGTGCCAGCAGTCCGGTGGCTAGCGGGAGGGAAGAGACCCAGTACTTC. Amino acids: CASSPVASGREETQYF.

This clonotype was seen only a few times. The chain couples TRBV15 to TRBJ1-4, with 7 bases lining up with TRBD1. CDR3 length: 15 residues. Trimming at V came to 2 bases and at J to 2 bases, leaving 2 bases not matched to a gene. CDR1 and CDR2 from the germline V gene are LNHNV and YYDKDF (reference sequence). The DNA of the CDR3 is TGTGCCACCAGCAGAACAGGGGCGACTAATGAAAAACTGTTTTTT. Translation: CATSRTGATNEKLFF.

Remarks on this clonotype: One end of the junction fails to match germline, which may point to a read error. The V and J genes are TRBV7-2 and TRBJ2-3, with 9 positions matching TRBD2. The CDR3 spans 15 residues. Germline assignment: CDR1 SGHTA and CDR2 FQGNSA. CDR3 region: CASSISGSRTGTQYF. Written as DNA, the CDR3 is TGTGCCAGCAGCATTAGCGGGAGTCGAACAGGTACGCAGTATTTT.

Only one count was recorded for this clonotype. This rearrangement joins TRBV6-1 to TRBJ2-5, with 9 bases lining up with TRBD1. The CDR3 is made up of 16 amino acids. Germline V gene data show CDR1 as MNHNS and CDR2 as SASEGT. V lost 6 bases, J lost 5 bases, and 13 bases stayed unmatched. The CDR3, as DNA: TGTGCCAGCAGCCGGGGGGACAGGGTGCCGGGGGAGACCCAGTACTTC. Amino acids: CASSRGDRVPGETQYF.

V usage is TRBV20-1 and J usage is TRBJ2-3, with D possibly being TRBD2 (6 bases). The CDR3 is made up of 14 amino acids. The germline CDR1 and CDR2 sequences are DFQATT and SNEGSKA (reference sequence). Trimming pared 6 bases from V and 2 bases from J, leaving 15 bases between. Here the CDR3 DNA reads TGCAGTGCCCCCCCCACGGGAGCCACAGATACGCAGTATTTT. It specifies CSAPPTGATDTQYF.

The table lists this clonotype with a few counts. V gene TRBV20-1 combines with J gene TRBJ2-1; 9 bases are a match to TRBD2. The CDR3 runs 16 residues. Germline V CDR1 and CDR2: DFQATT, SNEGSKA (reference sequence). V gave up 0 bases and J gave up 4 bases; unmatched junction bases: 7. CDR3 nucleotides: TGCAGTGCTAGAGATCCGAGCGGGAGGTTGTACAATGAGCAGTTCTTC. This encodes CSARDPSGRLYNEQFF.

This clonotype has only a few counts. The chain recombines TRBV29-1 with TRBJ2-5; TRBD1 is a possible D gene (6 bases). The CDR3 has 13 residues. Trimming cost V 4 bases and J 5 bases, with 14 bases left between them. In germline, CDR1 is SQVTM, CDR2 ANQGSEA. The CDR3 is CSVGAGVWETQYF. Written as DNA, the CDR3 is TGCAGCGTTGGGGCAGGGGTTTGGGAGACCCAGTACTTC.

This chain connects TRBV27 to TRBJ2-1; 10 bases are a match to TRBD2. CDR1 is MNHEY, CDR2 SMNVEV, per germline (reference sequence). V lost 5 bases and J lost 8; bases outside the gene matches: 6. There are 14 residues in the CDR3. CDR3 region: CASSPLAGDHEQFF. The CDR3 DNA reads as TGTGCCAGCAGTCCGCTAGCGGGAGACCATGAGCAGTTCTTC.

The chain has TRBV27 and TRBJ2-3, with D unresolved. V lost 4 bases and J lost 0, with 11 bases in between. The CDR3 is made up of 15 amino acids. In germline, CDR1 is MNHEY, CDR2 SMNVEV (reference sequence). CDR3 coding DNA: TGTGCCAGCAGTTCCCCCGCTGGAAGCACAGATACGCAGTATTTT. It translates to CASSSPAGSTDTQYF.

This clonotype came up a few times. The V gene is TRBV4-1, the J gene TRBJ2-5, with a weak D call TRBD2 (5 bases). The CDR3 has 16 residues. From germline, CDR1 is MGHRA and CDR2 YSYEKL. The V and J ends lost 1 base and 1 base respectively, with 13 bases between them. The CDR3 loop is CASSQGSSNLQETQYF. For the CDR3, the DNA is TGCGCCAGCAGCCAAGGGTCTAGCAACCTCCAAGAGACCCAGTACTTC.

This clonotype was counted a few times. The chain is built from TRBV4-1 and TRBJ2-2; a weak D match, TRBD1 (6 bases). This CDR3 spans 15 amino acids. V dropped 2 bases and J dropped 1 base, with 8 bases sitting between them. Germline V gene data show CDR1 as MGHRA and CDR2 as YSYEKL. CDR3 sequence reads: CASSQRTENTGELFF. The DNA of the CDR3 is TGCGCCAGCAGCCAACGGACAGAGAACACCGGGGAGCTGTTTTTT.

This sequence joins TRBV20-1 and TRBJ2-1, with 13 bases fitting TRBD2. CDR1 DFQATT and CDR2 SNEGSKA come from the germline V gene (reference sequence). J was trimmed by 4 bases and V by 5 bases; bases with no gene match: 5. The CDR3 is made up of 15 amino acids. CDR3 nucleotides: TGCAGTGCTTCGGGACTAGCGGGACTATACAATGAGCAGTTCTTC. This sequence encodes CSASGLAGLYNEQFF.

This CDR3 is CSASPGGLTDTQYF. CDR3 nucleotides: TGCAGTGCTAGCCCAGGGGGCTTGACAGATACGCAGTATTTT. The chain recombines TRBV20-1 with TRBJ2-3; 8 bases match TRBD1. This CDR3 comprises 14 residues. The V segment lost 3 bases and the J segment 3 bases; nucleotides outside the gene matches: 5. Germline CDR1 reads DFQATT; CDR2 reads SNEGSKA (reference sequence).

This clonotype was seen at least ten times. The chain has TRBV27 and TRBJ2-7, with D unresolved. Germline CDR1 and CDR2: MNHEY and SMNVEV (reference sequence). CDR3 length equals 12 residues. V dropped 1 base and J dropped 3 bases, with 4 bases sitting between them. DNA of the CDR3: TGTGCCAGCAGTTTATTAGGCTACGAGCAGTACTTC. Translated: CASSLLGYEQYF.

The rearrangement joins TRBV4-3 to TRBJ2-1; D could derive from TRBD1 or TRBD2 (5 bases each). The V end was cut by 0 bases, the J end by 12 bases, with 15 bases between. Germline lookup yields CDR1 LGHNA and CDR2 YSLEER. This CDR3 has 14 amino acids. The CDR3 region is CASSQEGRRGGQFF. For the CDR3, the DNA is TGCGCCAGCAGCCAAGAAGGGCGTCGTGGGGGGCAGTTCTTC.

This clonotype was seen many times. The genes are TRBV7-9 and TRBJ2-6; tentative D call: TRBD2 (5 bases). The CDR3 length is 15 residues. The ends were cut back, 2 bases at V and 2 bases at J, with 7 bases in the middle. Germline V CDR1 and CDR2: SEHNR, FQNEAQ (reference sequence). The CDR3 sequence is CASSLRGTGANVLTF. DNA of the CDR3: TGTGCCAGCAGCTTACGGGGAACTGGGGCCAACGTCCTGACTTTC.

This clonotype was seen a few times. The chain carries TRBV5-1 and TRBJ2-3; no clear D gene. Trimming took 5 bases from V and 6 from J, leaving 13 bases between them. Looked up from germline, CDR1 is SGHRS and CDR2 is YFSETQ. The CDR3 length is 13 residues. The CDR3, as DNA: TGCGCCAGCAGACTCCAAGAGACGGATACGCAGTATTTT. Its protein product is CASRLQETDTQYF.

The CDR3 sequence is CASTNRDNGELFF. The CDR3 nucleotides read TGTGCCAGCACCAACAGGGATAACGGGGAGCTGTTTTTT. The chain has TRBV12-3 or TRBV12-4 and TRBJ2-2; the D gene is possibly TRBD1 (6 bases). The CDR3 length is 13 residues. Deletions cut 7 bases from V and 7 bases from J, with 13 bases between.

This clonotype was counted many times. V gene TRBV9 combines with J gene TRBJ2-1; 11 positions match TRBD1. The CDR3 contains 15 residues. V was clipped by 3 bases and J by 9 bases; unmatched bases: 8. CDR1 SGDLS and CDR2 YYNGEE come from the germline V gene. The CDR3: CASSGTGQGAIEQFF. The CDR3 DNA reads TGTGCCAGCAGCGGAACCGGACAGGGGGCGATTGAGCAGTTCTTC.

This clonotype was detected many times. The CDR3 DNA sequence: TGTGCCATCCGGCAGGGGCGGGACACAGATACGCAGTATTTT. It encodes CAIRQGRDTDTQYF. The rearrangement links TRBV10-3 to TRBJ2-3; D is tentatively TRBD1 or TRBD2 (6 bases each). Trimming left V 8 bases short and J 2 bases short, with 14 bases between. The CDR3 is made up of 14 amino acids. The germline V gene encodes CDR1 ENHRY and CDR2 SYGVKD.

The chain carries TRBV5-6 and TRBJ1-2; D is undetermined. Deletions cut 0 bases from V and 8 bases from J, with 11 bases between. The germline V gene encodes CDR1 SGHDT and CDR2 YYEEEE. The CDR3 has 13 residues. The DNA of the CDR3 is TGTGCCAGCAGCTTGGTACAAAGTAACGGCTACACCTTC. This encodes CASSLVQSNGYTF.

The chain joins TRBV2 to TRBJ2-2; D is uncertain. Trimming removed 1 base at V and 1 base at J, with 4 bases between. This CDR3 comprises 14 residues. The germline V gene encodes CDR1 SNHLY and CDR2 FYNNEI. CDR3 in amino acids: CASSEVRNTGELFF. The CDR3 DNA reads TGTGCCAGCAGTGAAGTCAGGAACACCGGGGAGCTGTTTTTT.

CDR3 region: CASSQGGQRSGYYTF. The CDR3 DNA follows: TGTGCCAGCAGCCAAGGTGGACAGAGGAGCGGGTACTACACCTTC. The chain recombines TRBV3-1 with TRBJ1-2, with D possibly being TRBD1 (6 bases). Germline CDR1 is LGHDT and CDR2 is YNNKEL (reference sequence). The CDR3 is made up of 15 amino acids. V shed 1 base and J shed 10 bases, with 19 bases lying between them.

This clonotype was recorded at least ten times. The rearrangement joins TRBV20-1 to TRBJ2-7, with D maybe TRBD2 (7 bases). Germline assignment: CDR1 DFQATT and CDR2 SNEGSKA (reference sequence). This CDR3 is built from 14 residues. Trimming took 5 bases from V and 4 from J, leaving 18 bases between them. The CDR3 is CSALRGGAIYEQYF. The CDR3 nucleotides read TGCAGTGCTCTGAGAGGGGGGGCGATTTACGAGCAGTACTTC.

Notes on this clonotype: One end of the junction varies from germline; a read error may be responsible. This sequence joins TRBV20-1 and TRBJ2-5; 12 bases align to TRBD2. In germline, CDR1 is DFQATT, CDR2 SNEGSKA (reference sequence). This CDR3 has 17 residues. The CDR3, as DNA: TGCTGTGCTAGAGAGGGGGCTAGCGGGAGGGGTAAAGAGACCCAGTACTTC. Its protein product is CCAREGASGRGKETQYF.

A few counts support this clonotype. V is TRBV6-1 and J is TRBJ2-5, with D perhaps matching TRBD2 (5 bases). Germline CDR1 and CDR2: MNHNS and SASEGT. The CDR3 length is 14 residues. The V end was cut by 4 bases, the J end by 6 bases, with 15 bases between. The CDR3 region is CASSGTRIQKTQYF. The CDR3 DNA is TGTGCCAGCAGTGGAACTAGGATTCAGAAGACCCAGTACTTC.

This clonotype was seen a handful of times. V gene TRBV6-1 combines with J gene TRBJ1-1; 7 bases agree with TRBD1. Trimming at V came to 6 bases and at J to 8 bases, leaving 15 bases not matched to a gene. The CDR3 has 15 residues. The germline V gene encodes CDR1 MNHNS and CDR2 SASEGT. CDR3 nucleotide sequence: TGTGCCAGCAGGGACAGAGGGGGCCTCTTGAGCGAAGCTTTCTTT. Translated, it gives CASRDRGGLLSEAFF.

In its sample, this clonotype was seen a few times. This sequence joins TRBV29-1 and TRBJ2-3; D gene unclear. There are 13 residues in the CDR3. With 0 bases removed from V and 8 bases from J, the gap between germline ends came to 12 bases. Germline V lookup: CDR1 SQVTM, CDR2 ANQGSEA. The CDR3 coding sequence is TGCAGCGTTGAAGATCGGTTGCAGCGTACGCAGTATTTT. Translated: CSVEDRLQRTQYF.

In this sample, this clonotype turned up many times. This chain links TRBV7-8 with TRBJ1-4; 8 bases fit TRBD1. Germline loops: CDR1 SGHVS, CDR2 FQNEAQ. The junction had 4 bases not matched to a gene; V was cut back by 0 bases and J by 7 bases. This CDR3 comprises 15 residues. The CDR3 sequence is CASSLAQGASEKLFF. CDR3 bases: TGTGCCAGCAGCTTAGCTCAGGGGGCCAGTGAAAAACTGTTTTTT.